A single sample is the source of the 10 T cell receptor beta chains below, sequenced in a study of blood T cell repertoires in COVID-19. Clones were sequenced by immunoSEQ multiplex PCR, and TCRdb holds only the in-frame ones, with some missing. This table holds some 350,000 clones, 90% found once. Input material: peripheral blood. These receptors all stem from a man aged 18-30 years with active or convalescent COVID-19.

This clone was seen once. The CDR3 DNA reads as TGTGCCAGCTCACCGGCGGAGAACACCGGGGAGCTGTTTTTT. It codes for CASSPAENTGELFF. The chain joins TRBV18 to TRBJ2-2; the D is unclear. The V gene lost 3 bases and the J gene lost 1 base, with 6 bases spanning the gap. From germline, CDR1 is KGHSH and CDR2 LQKENI. The CDR3 contains 14 residues.

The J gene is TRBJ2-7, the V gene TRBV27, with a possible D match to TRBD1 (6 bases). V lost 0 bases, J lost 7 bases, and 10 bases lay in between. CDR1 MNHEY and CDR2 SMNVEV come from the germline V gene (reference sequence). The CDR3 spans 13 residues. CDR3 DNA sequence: TGTGCCAGCAGTTTATCGACAGGTGGGGAGCAGTACTTC. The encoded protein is CASSLSTGGEQYF.

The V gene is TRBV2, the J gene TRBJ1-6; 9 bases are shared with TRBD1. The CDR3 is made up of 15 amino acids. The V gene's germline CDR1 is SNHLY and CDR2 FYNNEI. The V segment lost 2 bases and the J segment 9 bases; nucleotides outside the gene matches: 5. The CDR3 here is CASSETTGGGSPLHF. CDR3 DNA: TGTGCCAGCAGTGAAACGACAGGGGGAGGTTCACCCCTCCACTTT.

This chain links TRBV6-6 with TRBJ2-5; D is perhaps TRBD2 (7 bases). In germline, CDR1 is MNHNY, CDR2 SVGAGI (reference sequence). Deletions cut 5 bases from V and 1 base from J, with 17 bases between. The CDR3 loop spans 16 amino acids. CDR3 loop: CASSRTSGGLQETQYF. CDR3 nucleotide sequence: TGTGCCAGCAGTCGAACCTCCGGGGGGCTCCAAGAGACCCAGTACTTC.

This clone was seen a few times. In DNA, the CDR3 is TGTGCCAGCAGCCTAGCACGGTTCCCCCCCCACGAGCAGTACTTC. Protein product: CASSLARFPPHEQYF. V and J are TRBV5-6 and TRBJ2-7; maybe TRBD2 (5 bases). Per the germline V gene, CDR1 is SGHDT and CDR2 is YYEEEE. The CDR3 sequence is 15 residues long. Trimming stripped 4 bases from V and 5 bases from J, with 19 bases between.

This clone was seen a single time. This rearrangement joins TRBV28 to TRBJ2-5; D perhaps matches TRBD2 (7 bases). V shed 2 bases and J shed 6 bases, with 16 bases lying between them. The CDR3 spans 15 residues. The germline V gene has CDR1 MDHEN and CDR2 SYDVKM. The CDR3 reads CASSLGGGQGKTQYF. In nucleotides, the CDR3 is TGTGCCAGCAGTTTAGGCGGGGGCCAAGGAAAGACCCAGTACTTC.

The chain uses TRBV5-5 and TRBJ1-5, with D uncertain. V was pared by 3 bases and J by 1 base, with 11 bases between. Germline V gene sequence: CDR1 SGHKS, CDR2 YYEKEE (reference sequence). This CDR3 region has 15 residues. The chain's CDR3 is CASSWVGGSNQPQHF. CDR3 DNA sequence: TGTGCCAGCAGCTGGGTCGGCGGGAGCAATCAGCCCCAGCATTTT.

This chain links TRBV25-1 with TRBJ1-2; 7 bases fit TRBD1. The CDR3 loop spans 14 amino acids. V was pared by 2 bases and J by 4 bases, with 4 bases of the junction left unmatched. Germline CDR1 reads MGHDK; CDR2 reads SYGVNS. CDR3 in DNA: TGTGCCAGCAGTGAAGGTGACAGGGCCTATGGCTACACCTTC. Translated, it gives CASSEGDRAYGYTF.

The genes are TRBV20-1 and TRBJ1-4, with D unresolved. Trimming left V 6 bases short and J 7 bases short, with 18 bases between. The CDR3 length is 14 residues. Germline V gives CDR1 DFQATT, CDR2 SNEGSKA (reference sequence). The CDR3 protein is CSASLRESGEKLFF. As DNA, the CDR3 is TGCAGTGCCAGTTTACGGGAAAGTGGTGAAAAACTGTTTTTT.

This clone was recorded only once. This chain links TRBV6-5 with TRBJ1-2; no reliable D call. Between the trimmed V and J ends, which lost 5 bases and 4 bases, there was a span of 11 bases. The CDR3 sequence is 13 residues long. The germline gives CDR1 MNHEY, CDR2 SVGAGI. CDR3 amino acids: CASSPSQVYGYTF. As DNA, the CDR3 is TGTGCCAGCAGTCCCTCGCAGGTCTATGGCTACACCTTC.